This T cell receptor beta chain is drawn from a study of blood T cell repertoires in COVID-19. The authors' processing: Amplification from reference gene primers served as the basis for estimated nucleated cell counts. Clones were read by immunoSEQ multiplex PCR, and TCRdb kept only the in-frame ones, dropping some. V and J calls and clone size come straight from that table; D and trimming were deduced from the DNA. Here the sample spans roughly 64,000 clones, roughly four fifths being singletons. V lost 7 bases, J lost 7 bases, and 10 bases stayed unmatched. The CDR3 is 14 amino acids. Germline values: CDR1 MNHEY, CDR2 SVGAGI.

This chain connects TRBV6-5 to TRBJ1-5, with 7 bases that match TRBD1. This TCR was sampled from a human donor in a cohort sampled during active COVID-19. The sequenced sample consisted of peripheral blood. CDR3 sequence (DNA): TGTGCCAGCAACCTAGACAGGGTGGTACAGCCCCAGCATTTT. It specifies CASNLDRVVQPQHF.